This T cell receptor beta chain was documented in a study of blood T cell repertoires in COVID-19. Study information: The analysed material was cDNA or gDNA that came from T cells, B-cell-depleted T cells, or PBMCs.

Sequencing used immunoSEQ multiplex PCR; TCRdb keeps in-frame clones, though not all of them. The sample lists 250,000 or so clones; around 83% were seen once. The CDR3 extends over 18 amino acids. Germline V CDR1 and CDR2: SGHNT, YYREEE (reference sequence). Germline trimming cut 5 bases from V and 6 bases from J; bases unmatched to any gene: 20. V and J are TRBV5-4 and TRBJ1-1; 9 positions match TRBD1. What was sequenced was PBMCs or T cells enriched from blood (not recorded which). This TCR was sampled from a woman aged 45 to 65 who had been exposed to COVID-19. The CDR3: CASRNFRGQGKEGAEAFF. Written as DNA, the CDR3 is TGTGCCAGCAGGAACTTTAGGGGACAGGGAAAAGAAGGGGCTGAAGCTTTCTTT.